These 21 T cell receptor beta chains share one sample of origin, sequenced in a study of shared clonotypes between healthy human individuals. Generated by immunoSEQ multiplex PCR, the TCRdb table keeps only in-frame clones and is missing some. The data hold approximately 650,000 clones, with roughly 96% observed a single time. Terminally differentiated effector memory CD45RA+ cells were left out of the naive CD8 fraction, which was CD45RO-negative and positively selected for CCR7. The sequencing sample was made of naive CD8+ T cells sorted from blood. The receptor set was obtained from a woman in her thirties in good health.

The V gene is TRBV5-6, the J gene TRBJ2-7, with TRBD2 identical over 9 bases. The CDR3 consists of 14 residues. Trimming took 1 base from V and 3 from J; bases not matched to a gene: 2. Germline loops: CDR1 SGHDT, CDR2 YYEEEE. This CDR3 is CASSLTTSGYEQYF. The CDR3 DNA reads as TGTGCCAGCAGCTTGACGACTAGCGGCTACGAGCAGTACTTC.

DNA of the CDR3: TGCGCCAGCAGCGTGGACAGGATGAACACTGAAGCTTTCTTT. It is translated as CASSVDRMNTEAFF. The chain links TRBV5-1 to TRBJ1-1; 7 nucleotides match TRBD1. Germline loops: CDR1 SGHRS, CDR2 YFSETQ. V shed 4 bases, J shed 0 bases, and the junction held 3 bases outside the gene matches. CDR3 length: 14 amino acids.

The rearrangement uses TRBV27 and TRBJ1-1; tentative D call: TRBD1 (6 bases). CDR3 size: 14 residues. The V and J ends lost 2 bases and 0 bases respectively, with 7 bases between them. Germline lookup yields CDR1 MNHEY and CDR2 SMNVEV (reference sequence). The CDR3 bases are TGTGCCAGCAGTTTAAGGGGGATGAACACTGAAGCTTTCTTT. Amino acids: CASSLRGMNTEAFF.

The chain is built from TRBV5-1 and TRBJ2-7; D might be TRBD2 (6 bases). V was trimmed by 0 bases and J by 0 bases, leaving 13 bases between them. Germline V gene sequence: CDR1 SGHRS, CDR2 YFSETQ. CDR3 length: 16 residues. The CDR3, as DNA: TGCGCCAGCAGCTTGGTTGGTCGGGAGAGCTCCTACGAGCAGTACTTC. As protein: CASSLVGRESSYEQYF.

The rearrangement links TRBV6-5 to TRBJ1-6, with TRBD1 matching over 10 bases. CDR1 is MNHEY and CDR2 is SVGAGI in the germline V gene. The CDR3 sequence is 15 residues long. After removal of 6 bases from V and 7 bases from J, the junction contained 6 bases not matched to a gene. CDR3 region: CASRPDRGRNSPLHF. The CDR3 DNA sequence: TGTGCCAGCAGACCCGACAGGGGGCGAAATTCACCCCTCCACTTT.

CDR3: CASSDGTVSNQPQHF. In DNA form, the CDR3 reads TGTGCCAGTAGTGACGGGACCGTTAGCAATCAGCCCCAGCATTTT. The V gene is TRBV19, the J gene TRBJ1-5; D might be TRBD1 (5 bases). V was clipped by 5 bases and J by 0 bases, with 11 bases between them. The V gene's germline CDR1 is LNHDA and CDR2 SQIVND (reference sequence). This CDR3 contains 15 residues. The full variable domain, rest sourced from reference TRBV19 and TRBJ1-5, is DGGITQSPKYLFRKEGQNVTLSCEQNLNHDAMYWYRQDPGQGLRLIYYSQIVNDFQKGDIAEGYSVSREKKESFPLTVTSAQKNPTAFYLCASSDGTVSNQPQHFGDGTRLSIL.

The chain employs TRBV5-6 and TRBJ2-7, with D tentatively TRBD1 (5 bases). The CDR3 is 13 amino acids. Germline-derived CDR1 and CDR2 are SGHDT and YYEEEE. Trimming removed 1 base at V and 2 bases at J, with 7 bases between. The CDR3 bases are TGTGCCAGCAGCTTGCAGGGCACCTACGAGCAGTACTTC. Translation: CASSLQGTYEQYF.

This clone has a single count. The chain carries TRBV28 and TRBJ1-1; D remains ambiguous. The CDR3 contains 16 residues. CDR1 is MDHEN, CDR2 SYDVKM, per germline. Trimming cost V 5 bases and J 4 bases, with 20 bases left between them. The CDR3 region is CASSTSRSDVGTEAFF. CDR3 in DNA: TGTGCCAGCAGTACCTCAAGGAGCGACGTGGGCACTGAAGCTTTCTTT.

The CDR3 DNA follows: TGTGCCAGCAGCTTAACTGGGGAAGAGACCCAGTACTTC. Amino acid sequence: CASSLTGEETQYF. The J gene is TRBJ2-5, the V gene TRBV11-2; D is undetermined. V was pared by 2 bases and J by 3 bases, with 7 bases between. Per germline, CDR1 SGHAT and CDR2 FQNNGV. The CDR3 sequence is 13 residues long.

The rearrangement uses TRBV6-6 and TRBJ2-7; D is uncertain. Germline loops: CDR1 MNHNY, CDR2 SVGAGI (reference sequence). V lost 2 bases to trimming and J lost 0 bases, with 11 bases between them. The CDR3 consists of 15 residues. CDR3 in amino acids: CASSYGSVSSYEQYF. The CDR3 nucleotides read TGTGCCAGCAGTTACGGAAGCGTAAGCTCCTACGAGCAGTACTTC.

Written as DNA, the CDR3 is TGCGCCAGCAGCCAAGATCCGGCAGCGCCGAACACTGAAGCTTTCTTT. Protein: CASSQDPAAPNTEAFF. The chain joins TRBV4-1 to TRBJ1-1; D is unclear. The CDR3 covers 16 residues. V lost 0 bases, J lost 1 base, and 12 bases lay in between. Germline lookup yields CDR1 MGHRA and CDR2 YSYEKL.

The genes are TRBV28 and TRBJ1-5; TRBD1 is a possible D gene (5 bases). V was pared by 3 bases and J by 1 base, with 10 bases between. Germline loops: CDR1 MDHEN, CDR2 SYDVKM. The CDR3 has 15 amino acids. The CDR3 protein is CASSFRGPSNQPQHF. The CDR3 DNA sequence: TGTGCCAGCAGTTTCCGGGGCCCAAGCAATCAGCCCCAGCATTTT.

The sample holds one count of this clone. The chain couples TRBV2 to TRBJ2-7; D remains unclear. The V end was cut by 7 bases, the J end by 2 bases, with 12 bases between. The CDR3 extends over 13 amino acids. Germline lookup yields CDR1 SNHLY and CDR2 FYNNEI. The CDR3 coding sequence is TGTGCCAGCACGGACGAGGTCACCTACGAGCAGTACTTC. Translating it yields CASTDEVTYEQYF.

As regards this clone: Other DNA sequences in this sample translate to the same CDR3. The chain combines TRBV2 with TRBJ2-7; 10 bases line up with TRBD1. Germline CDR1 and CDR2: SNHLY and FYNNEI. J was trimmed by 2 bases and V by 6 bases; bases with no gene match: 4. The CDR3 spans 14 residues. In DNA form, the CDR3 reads TGTGCCAGCAGCACCGGACAGGGGGCCTACGAGCAGTACTTC. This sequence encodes CASSTGQGAYEQYF. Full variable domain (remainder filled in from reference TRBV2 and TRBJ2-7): EPEVTQTPSHQVTQMGQEVILRCVPISNHLYFYWYRQILGQKVEFLVSFYNNEISEKSEIFDDQFSVERPDGSNFTLKIRSTKLEDSAMYFCASSTGQGAYEQYFGPGTRLTVT.

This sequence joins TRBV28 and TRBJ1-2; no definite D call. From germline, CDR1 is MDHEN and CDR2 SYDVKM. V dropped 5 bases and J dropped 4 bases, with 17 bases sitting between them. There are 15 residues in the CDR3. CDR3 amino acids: CASSPLDRSLYGYTF. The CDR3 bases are TGTGCCAGCAGTCCCCTGGACCGATCCCTCTATGGCTACACCTTC.

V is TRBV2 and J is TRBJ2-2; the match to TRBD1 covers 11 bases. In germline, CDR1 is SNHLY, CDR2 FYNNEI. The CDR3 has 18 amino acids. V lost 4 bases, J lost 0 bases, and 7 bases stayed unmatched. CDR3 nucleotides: TGTGCCAGCAGTGGTGGGACAGGGGGGTTCGCGAACACCGGGGAGCTGTTTTTT. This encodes CASSGGTGGFANTGELFF.

In DNA form, the CDR3 reads TGTGCCACCAGCAGCGGGACACCGTACAATGAGCAGTTCTTC. Translation: CATSSGTPYNEQFF. The chain couples TRBV15 to TRBJ2-1; possibly TRBD1 for D (6 bases). The germline CDR1 and CDR2 sequences are LNHNV and YYDKDF (reference sequence). The CDR3 runs 14 residues. Trimming left V 3 bases short and J 4 bases short, with 10 bases between.

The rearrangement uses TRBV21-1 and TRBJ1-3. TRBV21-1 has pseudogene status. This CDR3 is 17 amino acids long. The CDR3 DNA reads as TGTGCCAGCAGCAGCAAACCCGGTCAGCTCTCTGGAAACACCATATATTTT. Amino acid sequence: CASSSKPGQLSGNTIYF.

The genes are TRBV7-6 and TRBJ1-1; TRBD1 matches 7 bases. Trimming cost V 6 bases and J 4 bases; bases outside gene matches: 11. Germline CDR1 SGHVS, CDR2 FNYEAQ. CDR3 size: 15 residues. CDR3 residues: CASSSPQTGVTEAFF. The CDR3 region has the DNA TGTGCCAGCAGTTCTCCCCAAACAGGGGTCACTGAAGCTTTCTTT.

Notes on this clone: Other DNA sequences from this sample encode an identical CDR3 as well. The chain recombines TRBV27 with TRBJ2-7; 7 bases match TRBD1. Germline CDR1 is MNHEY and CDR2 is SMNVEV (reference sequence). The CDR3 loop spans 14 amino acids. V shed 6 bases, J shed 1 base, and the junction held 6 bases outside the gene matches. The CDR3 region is CASSLSGGSYEQYF. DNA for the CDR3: TGTGCCAGCAGCCTTTCAGGGGGTTCCTACGAGCAGTACTTC.

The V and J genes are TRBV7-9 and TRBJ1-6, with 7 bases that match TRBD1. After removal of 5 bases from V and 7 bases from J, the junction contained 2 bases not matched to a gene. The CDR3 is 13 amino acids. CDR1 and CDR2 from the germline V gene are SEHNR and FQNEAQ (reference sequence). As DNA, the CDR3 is TGTGCCAGCAGCCCGGACAGGAATTCACCCCTCCACTTT. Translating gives CASSPDRNSPLHF.